Listed below are T cell receptor beta chains from one sample, sequenced in a study of blood T cell repertoires in COVID-19. The protocol was immunoSEQ multiplex PCR, while the TCRdb copy is restricted to in-frame clones and leaves out a portion. This sample has under 300,000 clones, with more than 60% found just once. Material: peripheral blood. These receptors were taken from a woman aged 35 to 49 with active or convalescent COVID-19. The CDR3 runs from the conserved cysteine through the conserved F or W. D genes are given only for firm matches. Where a row states a size, it is once, few, many or the class of an expanded clone; other rows omit it.

len	d_gene	v_gene	abundance	j_gene	CDR3aa	CDR3nt
14	.	TRBV13	.	TRBJ2-2	CASSRGAGTGELFF	TGTGCCAGCAGCCGGGGGGCCGGCACCGGGGAGCTGTTTTTT
14	.	TRBV11-2	.	TRBJ1-5	CASSPTGRGEPQHF	TGTGCCAGCAGCCCAACGGGACGGGGGGAGCCCCAGCATTTT
13	.	TRBV3-1/TRBV3-2	.	TRBJ2-1	CASSPSGVNEQFF	TGTGCCAGCAGCCCCTCGGGGGTCAATGAGCAGTTCTTC
17	.	TRBV7-8	.	TRBJ1-3	CASSLSSTVFSGNTIYF	TGTGCCAGCAGCTTATCCTCGACAGTTTTCTCTGGAAACACCATATATTTT
16	TRBD1	TRBV7-2	.	TRBJ2-7	CASDDRDRGFWNEQYF	TGTGCCAGCGATGACCGGGACAGGGGGTTCTGGAACGAGCAGTACTTC
15	TRBD1	TRBV24-1	.	TRBJ2-3	CATSGGQGVTDTQYF	TGTGCCACCAGTGGCGGACAGGGGGTCACAGATACGCAGTATTTT
13	.	TRBV25-1	.	TRBJ1-2	CASCFLGAEGYTF	TGTGCCAGCTGCTTTTTGGGGGCTGAGGGCTACACCTTC
15	TRBD1	TRBV7-9	.	TRBJ1-1	CASSPWDRVNTEAFF	TGTGCCAGCAGCCCTTGGGACAGGGTGAACACTGAAGCTTTCTTT
15	TRBD2	TRBV5-1	.	TRBJ2-5	CASSLDGGVQETQYF	TGCGCCAGCAGCTTGGACGGGGGGGTCCAAGAGACCCAGTACTTC
19	TRBD1	TRBV4-2	.	TRBJ1-2	CASSQDATQQGAEYDGYTF	TGTGCCAGCAGCCAAGACGCAACGCAACAGGGGGCGGAGTACGATGGCTACACCTTC
13	.	TRBV12-3/TRBV12-4	.	TRBJ1-2	CASTPDGRGGYTF	TGTGCCAGCACCCCGGACGGAAGGGGCGGCTACACCTTC
14	TRBD1	TRBV7-2	.	TRBJ1-2	CASSTRTGGGGYTF	TGTGCCAGCAGCACCCGGACAGGGGGTGGTGGCTACACCTTC
15	TRBD1	TRBV5-4	.	TRBJ1-3	CASSLDRDGGNTIYF	TGTGCCAGCAGCCTTGACAGGGATGGAGGAAACACCATATATTTT
15	TRBD1	TRBV6-5	few	TRBJ1-5	CASRRTGVGNQPQHF	TGTGCCAGCAGGCGGACAGGGGTAGGCAATCAGCCCCAGCATTTT
15	.	TRBV7-2	.	TRBJ1-5	CASSLDGRVGQPQHF	TGTGCCAGCAGCTTAGATGGCAGGGTTGGTCAGCCCCAGCATTTT
13	.	TRBV5-1	.	TRBJ2-3	CASSLGQSGTQYF	TGCGCCAGCAGCTTGGGGCAGAGCGGTACGCAGTATTTT
14	TRBD1	TRBV25-1	.	TRBJ1-5	CASGESGGGQPQHF	TGTGCCAGCGGGGAATCAGGGGGTGGGCAGCCCCAGCATTTT
16	TRBD2	TRBV2	few	TRBJ2-1	CASRMGLSSGYNEQFF	TGTGCCAGCAGGATGGGTCTGTCTAGCGGCTACAATGAGCAGTTCTTC
15	TRBD1	TRBV7-3	once	TRBJ1-2	CASSYQGGPSVSYTF	TGTGCCAGCAGCTACCAGGGGGGCCCGTCGGTCTCCTACACCTTC
14	.	TRBV7-3	.	TRBJ2-3	CASSLTGGTDTQYF	TGTGCCAGCAGCTTAACCGGGGGCACAGATACGCAGTATTTT
14	.	TRBV3-1/TRBV3-2	.	TRBJ1-2	CASQGGNWDYGYTF	TGTGCCAGCCAAGGCGGAAACTGGGACTATGGCTACACCTTC
15	TRBD1	TRBV9	.	TRBJ2-3	CASSMRQGSTDTQYF	TGTGCCAGCAGCATGAGACAGGGTAGCACAGATACGCAGTATTTT
13	.	TRBV5-1	.	TRBJ2-5	CASSRGYQETQYF	TGCGCCAGCTCAAGGGGATACCAAGAGACCCAGTACTTC
12	.	TRBV15	.	TRBJ1-5	CATSAQNQPQHF	TGTGCCACCAGCGCGCAAAATCAGCCCCAGCATTTT
16	TRBD2	TRBV11-3	.	TRBJ2-3	CASSSWTSSGADTQYF	TGTGCCAGCAGCTCATGGACTAGCTCGGGGGCAGATACGCAGTATTTT
14	.	TRBV28	.	TRBJ2-2	CASSLWGQDGELFF	TGTGCCAGCAGTTTATGGGGGCAGGACGGGGAGCTGTTTTTT
11	TRBD1	TRBV20-1	.	TRBJ1-4	CSAELQGKLFF	TGCAGTGCGGAGCTACAGGGGAAACTGTTTTTT
13	.	TRBV5-1	.	TRBJ1-2	CASSFTGNYGYTF	TGCGCCAGCAGCTTTACCGGGAACTATGGCTACACCTTC
11	TRBD1	TRBV29-1	few	TRBJ2-1	CSVLRGSEQFF	TGCAGCGTTCTCAGGGGGAGTGAGCAGTTCTTC
15	TRBD2	TRBV7-3	.	TRBJ2-1	CASSWTSGSYNEQFF	TGTGCCAGCAGCTGGACTAGCGGCTCCTACAATGAGCAGTTCTTC
18	TRBD2	TRBV5-1	.	TRBJ2-2	CASSWTGLAGGNTGELFF	TGCGCCAGCAGCTGGACGGGACTAGCGGGGGGGAACACCGGGGAGCTGTTTTTT
17	TRBD1	TRBV11-3	.	TRBJ1-5	CASSLVDGTGGSQPQHF	TGTGCCAGCAGCTTAGTAGATGGGACAGGGGGTAGTCAGCCCCAGCATTTT
14	.	TRBV19	.	TRBJ1-6	CASSIGGSGSPLHF	TGTGCCAGTAGTATTGGAGGGTCCGGTTCACCCCTCCACTTT
15	TRBD2	TRBV9	.	TRBJ2-1	CASSPSGGVDNEQFF	TGTGCCAGCAGCCCCAGCGGGGGGGTCGACAATGAGCAGTTCTTC
16	TRBD2	TRBV9	.	TRBJ2-3	CASGEGLGGGLNTQYF	TGTGCCAGCGGGGAGGGGCTTGGCGGGGGACTTAATACGCAGTATTTT
14	.	TRBV5-4	.	TRBJ1-5	CASSGGTFLLPQHF	TGTGCCAGCAGCGGGGGGACGTTTTTATTGCCCCAGCATTTT
16	.	TRBV4-2	once	TRBJ2-1	CASSQARGAFINEQFF	TGTGCCAGCAGCCAAGCTCGGGGGGCTTTTATAAATGAGCAGTTCTTC
14	.	TRBV3-1/TRBV3-2	.	TRBJ1-5	CASSQGRAFQPQHF	TGTGCCAGCAGCCAAGGGAGGGCATTTCAGCCCCAGCATTTT
16	.	TRBV3-1/TRBV3-2	.	TRBJ1-4	CASSQKLTGFNEKLFF	TGTGCCAGCAGCCAGAAACTGACAGGATTCAATGAAAAACTGTTTTTT
15	TRBD1	TRBV2	.	TRBJ1-1	CASVFFTGADTEAFF	TGTGCCAGCGTATTCTTCACAGGGGCGGACACTGAAGCTTTCTTT
15	.	TRBV5-1	.	TRBJ2-2	CASTSGQPNTGELFF	TGCGCCAGCACCTCGGGACAACCAAACACCGGGGAGCTGTTTTTT
15	.	TRBV6-1	many	TRBJ2-7	CASSEGLGARYEQYF	TGTGCCAGCAGTGAAGGACTGGGGGCGAGGTACGAGCAGTACTTC
14	.	TRBV19	.	TRBJ1-5	CASSGSGRVQPQHF	TGTGCCAGTAGTGGGTCCGGCAGGGTCCAGCCCCAGCATTTT
16	.	TRBV15	.	TRBJ2-1	CATSSVGTPLGNEQFF	TGTGCCACCAGCAGTGTTGGGACTCCTTTAGGGAATGAGCAGTTCTTC
14	.	TRBV5-4	once	TRBJ1-4	CASSLFAGDEKLFF	TGTGCCAGCAGCTTGTTCGCAGGGGATGAAAAACTGTTTTTT
13	TRBD1	TRBV9	.	TRBJ1-1	CASSRQGGTEAFF	TGTGCCAGCAGCCGACAGGGAGGCACTGAAGCTTTCTTT